These 24 T cell receptor beta chains share one sample of origin, sequenced in a study of T cells in localized non-small cell lung cancer. Method: immunoSEQ multiplex PCR; TCRdb's copy keeps in-frame clones and lacks some. This sample has 30,000 to 45,000 clones; about 83% occur once, and the top ten carry roughly 6.5%. The starting material was peripheral blood, obtained before any cancer treatment. The receptors shown here come from a woman aged 40-69 years with stage I lung adenocarcinoma.

The chain carries TRBV4-1 and TRBJ2-3; 15 nucleotides match TRBD2. Trimming cost V 4 bases and J 1 base; bases outside gene matches: 3. The CDR3 is made up of 17 amino acids. Germline CDR1 reads MGHRA; CDR2 reads YSYEKL. The chain's CDR3 is CASSPGLAGGRTDTQYF. The CDR3 nucleotides read TGCGCCAGCAGCCCGGGACTAGCGGGGGGACGCACAGATACGCAGTATTTT.

The genes are TRBV2 and TRBJ1-5; 7 bases map to TRBD1. Germline CDR1 and CDR2: SNHLY and FYNNEI. With 7 bases clipped from V and 0 bases from J, the junction kept 6 bases outside the gene matches. There are 15 residues in the CDR3. The CDR3 loop reads CASTKTGNSNQPQHF. CDR3 coding DNA: TGTGCCAGCACTAAGACAGGGAATAGCAATCAGCCCCAGCATTTT.

The gene calls are TRBV28 and TRBJ1-3, with 8 nucleotides matching TRBD1. V gave up 7 bases and J gave up 1 base; unmatched junction bases: 12. CDR3 size: 17 residues. Germline CDR1 MDHEN, CDR2 SYDVKM. CDR3 protein: CASTPQTGALSGNTIYF. In nucleotides, the CDR3 is TGTGCCAGCACCCCACAGACAGGGGCCCTATCTGGAAACACCATATATTTT.

The genes are TRBV19 and TRBJ1-1, with D unresolved. The CDR3 has 12 residues. CDR1 and CDR2 from the germline V gene are LNHDA and SQIVND (reference sequence). V was shortened by 1 base and J by 9 bases, with 9 bases between the two germline ends. The CDR3 bases are TGTGCCAGTAGTATAGCTGGAGGGAAAGCTTTCTTT. It yields the protein CASSIAGGKAFF.

The V call is TRBV2, the J call TRBJ2-1, with D possibly matching TRBD1 (6 bases). The CDR3 sequence is 14 residues long. V dropped 7 bases and J dropped 0 bases, with 10 bases sitting between them. In germline, CDR1 is SNHLY, CDR2 FYNNEI. The chain's CDR3 is CASTRDTSYNEQFF. DNA of the CDR3: TGTGCCAGCACTAGGGACACCTCCTACAATGAGCAGTTCTTC.

The rearrangement uses TRBV4-1 and TRBJ2-2; tentatively, D is TRBD1 or TRBD2 (5 bases each). V shed 4 bases and J shed 4 bases, with 10 bases lying between them. There are 14 residues in the CDR3. Germline V gene lookup returns CDR1 MGHRA and CDR2 YSYEKL. CDR3 in DNA: TGCGCCAGCAGCCCGGGGCCTATCACCGGGGAGCTGTTTTTT. It specifies CASSPGPITGELFF.

The chain combines TRBV4-1 with TRBJ1-2; 9 bases match TRBD1. V lost 5 bases, J lost 5 bases, and 6 bases stayed unmatched. Germline V gene lookup returns CDR1 MGHRA and CDR2 YSYEKL. The CDR3 spans 14 residues. As DNA, the CDR3 is TGCGCCAGCAGCGACAGACAGGGGGGTTATGGCTACACCTTC. It is translated as CASSDRQGGYGYTF.

This chain joins TRBV29-1 and TRBJ1-1; maybe TRBD1 (5 bases). This CDR3 comprises 13 residues. Germline V gives CDR1 SQVTM, CDR2 ANQGSEA. V lost 3 bases and J lost 2, with 10 bases in between. The CDR3 sequence is CSVDGTYNTEAFF. CDR3 DNA sequence: TGCAGCGTTGATGGGACCTATAACACTGAAGCTTTCTTT.

DNA for the CDR3: TGCGCCAGCAGCTTGGCTCCGGCGGACACTGAAGCTTTCTTT. Its protein product is CASSLAPADTEAFF. The chain is built from TRBV5-1 and TRBJ1-1, with D hard to call. Trimming removed 0 bases from V and 3 bases from J, with 9 bases in between. CDR3 size: 14 residues. The V gene's germline CDR1 is SGHRS and CDR2 YFSETQ.

The V and J genes are TRBV6-4 and TRBJ2-1; D is perhaps TRBD1 or TRBD2 (6 bases each). The germline V gene encodes CDR1 MRHNA and CDR2 SNTAGT. The CDR3 has 13 amino acids. V lost 2 bases, J lost 13 bases, and 15 bases lay in between. This CDR3 is CASSDRGTGAQFF. The DNA for the CDR3 is TGTGCCAGCAGTGACAGGGGGACGGGGGCACAGTTCTTC.

The chain recombines TRBV5-1 with TRBJ2-1; tentative D call: TRBD2 (5 bases). CDR1 and CDR2 (germline): SGHRS, YFSETQ. The V gene lost 5 bases and the J gene lost 0 bases, with 12 bases spanning the gap. This CDR3 region has 15 residues. The DNA for the CDR3 is TGCGCCAGCAGTCCCCGGGATAGCTCCTACAATGAGCAGTTCTTC. The encoded protein is CASSPRDSSYNEQFF.

The chain employs TRBV5-1 and TRBJ2-2, with TRBD1 as a possible D gene (5 bases). The germline V gene has CDR1 SGHRS and CDR2 YFSETQ. Trimming took 4 bases from V and 0 from J, leaving 13 bases between them. The CDR3 loop spans 16 amino acids. CDR3 in DNA: TGCGCCAGCAGCCCAACAGGTTTTCCGAACACCGGGGAGCTGTTTTTT. This sequence encodes CASSPTGFPNTGELFF.

Only a few counts were recorded for this clone. The chain couples TRBV5-1 to TRBJ2-3, with D hard to call. Germline CDR1 and CDR2: SGHRS and YFSETQ. The CDR3 contains 15 residues. Deletions cut 4 bases from V and 4 bases from J, with 16 bases between. The CDR3 loop is CASSVRPLRADTQYF. CDR3 sequence (DNA): TGCGCCAGCAGCGTCAGACCTCTAAGGGCAGATACGCAGTATTTT. The complete variable domain, with remaining parts taken from reference TRBV5-1 and TRBJ2-3, reads KAGVTQTPRYLIKTRGQQVTLSCSPISGHRSVSWYQQTPGQGLQFLFEYFSETQRNKGNFPGRFSGRQFSNSRSEMNVSTLELGDSALYLCASSVRPLRADTQYFGPGTRLTVL.

This chain joins TRBV5-4 and TRBJ1-1; D not certain. There are 14 residues in the CDR3. V was shortened by 3 bases and J by 7 bases, with 16 bases between the two germline ends. CDR1 is SGHNT, CDR2 YYREEE, per germline (reference sequence). The DNA of the CDR3 is TGTGCCAGCAGCTCCCCCCGGTCCGGGCGTGAAGCTTTCTTT. Its protein product is CASSSPRSGREAFF.

The chain couples TRBV5-1 to TRBJ1-2; the D is unclear. Germline V CDR1 and CDR2: SGHRS, YFSETQ. The CDR3 covers 15 residues. V was pared by 2 bases and J by 6 bases, with 17 bases between. CDR3 nucleotides: TGCGCCAGCAGCTTCCGGGTAATCGGTGCGGATGGCTACACCTTC. The encoded protein is CASSFRVIGADGYTF.

The chain has TRBV7-2 and TRBJ1-2, with 9 bases that match TRBD1. The length of the CDR3 is 15 residues. Looked up from germline, CDR1 is SGHTA and CDR2 is FQGNSA. After removal of 5 bases from V and 5 bases from J, the junction contained 9 bases not matched to a gene. The CDR3 nucleotides are TGTGCCAGCAGCACTCAAGGACAGGGGCGGTATGGCTACACCTTC. This encodes CASSTQGQGRYGYTF.

The rearrangement links TRBV2 to TRBJ2-5; 10 positions agree with TRBD2. The CDR3 is 15 residues long. Germline trimming cut 4 bases from V and 2 bases from J; bases unmatched to any gene: 4. The germline CDR1 and CDR2 sequences are SNHLY and FYNNEI. CDR3 sequence: CASSGASGRQETQYF. The CDR3 nucleotides are TGTGCCAGCAGTGGGGCTAGCGGGAGACAAGAGACCCAGTACTTC.

This chain connects TRBV6-1 to TRBJ1-2, with TRBD1 as a possible D gene (5 bases). The CDR3 covers 15 residues. Deletions cut 1 base from V and 4 bases from J, with 13 bases between. The V gene's germline CDR1 is MNHNS and CDR2 SASEGT. CDR3 protein: CASSEDVGGGYGYTF. In DNA form, the CDR3 reads TGTGCCAGCAGTGAAGATGTCGGGGGAGGCTATGGCTACACCTTC.

V usage is TRBV5-1 and J usage is TRBJ2-1, with 13 bases aligning to TRBD2. From germline, CDR1 is SGHRS and CDR2 YFSETQ. J was trimmed by 6 bases and V by 1 base; bases with no gene match: 1. The CDR3 is 15 amino acids. The CDR3 region is CASSLTSGGANEQFF. The CDR3 bases are TGCGCCAGCAGCTTGACTAGCGGGGGGGCCAATGAGCAGTTCTTC.

This clone was detected a few times. This chain links TRBV2 with TRBJ1-5; D is undetermined. Trimming took 4 bases from V and 3 from J, leaving 7 bases between them. This CDR3 has 13 amino acids. Germline CDR1 SNHLY, CDR2 FYNNEI. CDR3 nucleotide sequence: TGTGCCAGCAGTGCGGGTCCCAATCAGCCCCAGCATTTT. Amino acids: CASSAGPNQPQHF.

The CDR3, as DNA: TGTGCCAGCAGCTTAAGAGACGGTGAGCAGTTCTTC. Translated: CASSLRDGEQFF. The chain couples TRBV11-3 to TRBJ2-1, with no clear D. With 2 bases removed from V and 9 bases from J, the gap between germline ends came to 8 bases. This CDR3 is built from 12 residues. Germline-derived CDR1 and CDR2 are SGHNT and YENEEA. Combining the CDR3 with reference TRBV11-3 and TRBJ2-1 gives the whole variable domain EAGVVQSPRYKIIEKKQPVAFWCNPISGHNTLYWYLQNLGQGPELLIRYENEEAVDDSQLPKDRFSAERLKGVDSTLKIQPAELGDSAVYLCASSLRDGEQFFGPGTRLTVL.

V usage is TRBV4-1 and J usage is TRBJ2-3, with 10 bases fitting TRBD2. CDR1 MGHRA and CDR2 YSYEKL come from the germline V gene. The V gene end was trimmed by 0 bases and the J gene end by 5 bases; junction bases not matched to a gene: 11. The CDR3 runs 18 residues. This CDR3 is CASSQEGGSGGARDTQYF. The CDR3 coding sequence is TGCGCCAGCAGCCAAGAAGGAGGGAGCGGGGGGGCGAGAGATACGCAGTATTTT.

There are a few counts of this clone. The rearrangement joins TRBV15 to TRBJ1-2; 10 positions match TRBD1. This CDR3 has 15 residues. Germline CDR1 and CDR2: LNHNV and YYDKDF (reference sequence). After removal of 1 base from V and 5 bases from J, the junction contained 4 bases not matched to a gene. The CDR3 DNA reads TGTGCCACCAGCAGAGCTGGGGGACAGGGGTATGGCTACACCTTC. As protein: CATSRAGGQGYGYTF.

The chain carries TRBV5-5 and TRBJ1-2; possibly TRBD1 for D (6 bases). Between the trimmed V and J ends, which lost 5 bases and 2 bases, there was a span of 22 bases. This CDR3 is 17 amino acids long. Germline V gene lookup returns CDR1 SGHKS and CDR2 YYEKEE (reference sequence). For the CDR3, the DNA is TGTGCCAGCAGACCCTGGGGGCAGGGGACCGCAAACTATGGCTACACCTTC. Its translation is CASRPWGQGTANYGYTF.